Shown below are 6 T cell receptor beta chains from a single sample sequenced in a study of blood T cell repertoires in COVID-19. The protocol was immunoSEQ multiplex PCR, while the TCRdb copy is restricted to in-frame clones and leaves out a portion. The table records approximately 280,000 clones, over 75% of them present only once. Input material: peripheral blood. The origin of the receptors is a man between 45 and 60 years old with active or convalescent COVID-19.

This chain uses TRBV5-4 with TRBJ2-1, with unresolved D. V was trimmed by 2 bases and J by 3 bases, leaving 3 bases between them. The germline gives CDR1 SGHNT, CDR2 YYREEE (reference sequence). The CDR3 is made up of 12 amino acids. As DNA, the CDR3 is TGTGCCAGCAGCTTTAACTACAATGAGCAGTTCTTC. Translated: CASSFNYNEQFF.

Written as DNA, the CDR3 is TGTGCCAGTAAAAGAGGAGCTGGTGAGACCCAGTACTTC. It encodes CASKRGAGETQYF. This chain links TRBV19 with TRBJ2-5; D gene ambiguous. Trimming cost V 7 bases and J 5 bases, with 14 bases left between them. The CDR3 sequence is 13 residues long. Germline V gene lookup returns CDR1 LNHDA and CDR2 SQIVND (reference sequence).

The rearrangement links TRBV3-1 (or the pseudogene TRBV3-2) to TRBJ2-7, with 11 bases aligning to TRBD1. Germline lookup yields CDR1 LGHDT and CDR2 YNNKEL (reference sequence). The CDR3 extends over 15 amino acids. V lost 4 bases to trimming and J lost 0 bases; unmatched junction nucleotides: 2. The CDR3 nucleotides read TGTGCCAGCAGCCCCGGGACAGGGGGCTCCTACGAGCAGTACTTC. It specifies CASSPGTGGSYEQYF.

This chain links TRBV6-2 or TRBV6-3 with TRBJ2-7, with TRBD2 identical over 12 bases. This CDR3 has 16 amino acids. Unmatched junction bases numbered 6, after V lost 3 bases and J lost 3 bases. Germline assignment: CDR1 MNHEY and CDR2 SVGEGT. The CDR3 DNA sequence: TGTGCCAGCAGTTATCCGGGACTAGCGGGTGGCTACGAGCAGTACTTC. This translates into CASSYPGLAGGYEQYF.

This clone turned up a few times. This chain links TRBV5-4 with TRBJ1-6; 9 nucleotides match TRBD1. Germline V gene lookup returns CDR1 SGHNT and CDR2 YYREEE (reference sequence). This CDR3 is built from 14 residues. The junction had 2 bases not matched to a gene; V was cut back by 5 bases and J by 5 bases. The CDR3 sequence is CASSDRGNNSPLHF. CDR3 sequence (DNA): TGTGCCAGCAGTGACAGGGGGAATAATTCACCCCTCCACTTT.

V is TRBV24-1 and J is TRBJ2-1, with TRBD2 identical over 7 bases. The ends lost 5 bases at V and 0 bases at J; junction bases unmatched: 9. Germline CDR1 is KGHDR and CDR2 is SFDVKD. This CDR3 is 17 amino acids long. The CDR3 spells CATSGEGGSSSYNEQFF. The CDR3 coding sequence is TGTGCCACCAGTGGGGAGGGAGGGTCTAGCTCCTACAATGAGCAGTTCTTC.